Each of the 3 T cell receptor beta chains below was sequenced from the same sample in a study of blood T cell repertoires in COVID-19. Only in-frame clones appear in the TCRdb table, and some are missing; sequencing was by immunoSEQ multiplex PCR. This table holds 110,000 or so clones, roughly 82% found once. The sequenced sample consisted of peripheral blood. These receptors all stem from a woman in her 40s with acute or convalescent COVID-19.

V is TRBV24-1 and J is TRBJ2-3; 7 positions agree with TRBD1. The CDR3 loop spans 12 amino acids. Germline V gene sequence: CDR1 KGHDR, CDR2 SFDVKD. The J segment lost 9 bases and the V segment lost 9 bases, leaving 8 bases of the junction unmatched. The DNA of the CDR3 is TGTGCCACCGGGACAGATTTGGGAACGCAGTATTTT. This translates into CATGTDLGTQYF.

The chain has TRBV11-2 and TRBJ1-5, with TRBD1 matching 9 bases. The CDR3 is 16 amino acids. Germline V lookup: CDR1 SGHAT, CDR2 FQNNGV. Unmatched junction bases numbered 8, after V lost 5 bases and J lost 3 bases. This CDR3 is CASSPTGTGNNQPQHF. The CDR3 DNA follows: TGTGCCAGCAGCCCCACCGGGACAGGGAACAATCAGCCCCAGCATTTT.

This clone appeared a few times. The gene calls are TRBV19 and TRBJ1-1; TRBD1 might be the D (5 bases). V was trimmed by 4 bases and J by 1 base, leaving 10 bases between them. The germline CDR1 and CDR2 sequences are LNHDA and SQIVND (reference sequence). This CDR3 has 14 residues. The CDR3 here is CASSRDGRNTEAFF. In DNA form, the CDR3 reads TGTGCCAGTAGTAGGGACGGGAGGAACACTGAAGCTTTCTTT.